Listed below are T cell receptor beta chains from one sample, sequenced in a study of graft-versus-host responses after intestinal transplantation. Their recognized antigens are unknown. Method: immunoSEQ multiplex PCR; TCRdb's copy keeps in-frame clones and lacks some. The table records over 40,000 clones, approximately 95% of them present only once. This sample comprised unstimulated CD8+ T cells sorted from spleen or lymph node cells, obtained before transplant. The source is a human donor who was the organ donor for an intestinal transplant. The CDR3 runs from the conserved cysteine through the conserved F or W. D genes are given only for firm matches. Clone size is stated in some rows and not others, as once, few, many or a class when expanded.

clone_size | j_call | cdr3_length | d_call | v_call | cdr3_nt | cdr3_aa
- | TRBJ2-3 | 17 | - | TRBV4-3 | TGCGCCAGCAGCCAAGTTAGCAGTTTTACGCACACAGATACGCAGTATTTT | CASSQVSSFTHTDTQYF
once | TRBJ1-5 | 14 | - | TRBV23-1 | TGCGCCAGCATTCTACAGGGCTTAGTGTGGCCCCAGCATTTT | CASILQGLVWPQHF
- | TRBJ2-3 | 15 | TRBD2 | TRBV7-3 | TGTGCCAGCAGCTTAACCGGGGGGAGCACAGATACGCAGTATTTT | CASSLTGGSTDTQYF
once | TRBJ1-1 | 14 | - | TRBV4-2 | TGTGCCAGCAGCCAAGCCCAACAGGGAGGTAGAGCTTTCTTT | CASSQAQQGGRAFF
- | TRBJ2-5 | 16 | - | TRBV5-1 | TGCGCCAGCAGCTTTGGGTGGGTAGGTGACCCGGAGACCCAGTACTTC | CASSFGWVGDPETQYF
- | TRBJ1-5 | 12 | - | TRBV10-3 | TGTGCCATCAGTGAGGGCAATCAGCCCCAGCATTTT | CAISEGNQPQHF
- | TRBJ2-5 | 17 | TRBD2 | TRBV14 | TGTGCCAGCAGCCAAGATGAGTTAAGAGCGGGGGAAGAGACCCAGTACTTC | CASSQDELRAGEETQYF
- | TRBJ2-7 | 12 | TRBD1 | TRBV5-1 | TGCGCCAGCAGAGATCAGGGGGAGGAGCAGTACTTC | CASRDQGEEQYF
- | TRBJ2-3 | 15 | TRBD2 | TRBV11-2 | TGTGCCAGCAGCCTAACGGGACTAGCGGGCTATACGCAGTATTTT | CASSLTGLAGYTQYF
- | TRBJ1-3 | 11 | - | TRBV20-1 | TGCAGTGCTTCCGGGGGAAACACCATATATTTT | CSASGGNTIYF
- | TRBJ2-3 | 15 | TRBD2 | TRBV19 | TGTGCCAGTACCCCGCGGGGGGGCGCAACAGATACGCAGTATTTT | CASTPRGGATDTQYF
- | TRBJ1-4 | 18 | TRBD1 | TRBV11-2 | TGTGCCAGCAGCTTAGAAGTTCGGGTGGACAGGTTAAATGAAAAACTGTTTTTT | CASSLEVRVDRLNEKLFF
- | TRBJ1-2 | 13 | - | TRBV7-6 | TGTGCCAGCAGTCCGGAGGTTGGGTATGGCTACACCTTC | CASSPEVGYGYTF
- | TRBJ1-1 | 12 | - | TRBV7-9 | TGTGCCGCAAGGGCAGTAAACACTGAAGCTTTCTTT | CAARAVNTEAFF
- | TRBJ1-3 | 17 | - | TRBV13 | TGTGCCAGCAGCTTAGGCGGTGGGACGGGACTGGGAAACACCATATATTTT | CASSLGGGTGLGNTIYF
- | TRBJ1-1 | 15 | - | TRBV4-3 | TGCGCCAGCAGCCAAGATTGGGGGCTCGCCACTGAAGCTTTCTTT | CASSQDWGLATEAFF
- | TRBJ1-1 | 16 | - | TRBV19 | TGTGCCAGTAGTATTGGGGGGAGGGGGTTGAACACTGAAGCTTTCTTT | CASSIGGRGLNTEAFF
- | TRBJ2-7 | 15 | TRBD2 | TRBV27 | TGTGCCAGCAGTTTTTACAGCGGGGGCCACTACGAGCAGTACTTC | CASSFYSGGHYEQYF
- | TRBJ2-2 | 13 | - | TRBV19 | TGTGCCAGTATCGCCAGGAACACCGGGGAGCTGTTTTTT | CASIARNTGELFF
- | TRBJ2-7 | 15 | - | TRBV15 | TGTGCCACCAGCACAACCGGGACGGAGCCCTACGAGCAGTACTTC | CATSTTGTEPYEQYF
- | TRBJ2-1 | 15 | TRBD2 | TRBV19 | TGTGCCAGTAGCGCGACTAGCGGGGTCTACAATGAGCAGTTCTTC | CASSATSGVYNEQFF